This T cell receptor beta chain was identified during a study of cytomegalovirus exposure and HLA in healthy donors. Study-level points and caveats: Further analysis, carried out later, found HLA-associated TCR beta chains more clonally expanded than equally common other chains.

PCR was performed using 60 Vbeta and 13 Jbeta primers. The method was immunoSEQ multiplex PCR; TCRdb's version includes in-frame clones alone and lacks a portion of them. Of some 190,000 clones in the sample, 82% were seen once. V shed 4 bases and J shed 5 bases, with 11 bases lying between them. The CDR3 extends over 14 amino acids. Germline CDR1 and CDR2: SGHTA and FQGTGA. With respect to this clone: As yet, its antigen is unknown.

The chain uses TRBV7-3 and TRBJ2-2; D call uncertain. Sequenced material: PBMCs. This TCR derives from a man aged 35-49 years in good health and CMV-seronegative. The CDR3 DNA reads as TGTGCCAGCAGCTCCACGCCCGGGACCGGGGAGCTGTTTTTT. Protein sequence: CASSSTPGTGELFF.